A single sample gave rise to the 8 T cell receptor beta chains below, sequenced in a study of blood T cell repertoires in COVID-19. Measured with immunoSEQ multiplex PCR; TCRdb has only the in-frame clones, and not every one. Here the sample spans some 150,000 clones, approximately 86% being singletons. The sample was peripheral blood. These receptors all stem from a woman in her 70s with acute or convalescent COVID-19.

This clone appeared a single time. Within the sample, other DNA sequences also encode this same CDR3. The genes are TRBV6-5 and TRBJ1-2; perhaps TRBD1 as D (5 bases). Trimming removed 0 bases at V and 8 bases at J, with 13 bases between. The CDR3 is made up of 14 amino acids. CDR1 is MNHEY and CDR2 is SVGAGI in the germline V gene. The CDR3 is CASSYSGQGRGYTF. The DNA for the CDR3 is TGTGCCAGCAGTTACTCGGGGCAGGGAAGGGGCTACACCTTC.

The chain carries TRBV28 and TRBJ1-4, with D perhaps TRBD1 (5 bases). Looked up from germline, CDR1 is MDHEN and CDR2 is SYDVKM. The CDR3 spans 14 residues. V shed 8 bases and J shed 5 bases, with 15 bases lying between them. In DNA, the CDR3 is TGTGCCAGCGGGCGGGGGGGGAACAATGAAAAACTGTTTTTT. Protein product: CASGRGGNNEKLFF.

The chain uses TRBV24-1 and TRBJ1-2, with D possibly matching TRBD1 (6 bases). With 1 base removed from V and 7 bases from J, the gap between germline ends came to 9 bases. Germline lookup yields CDR1 KGHDR and CDR2 SFDVKD. The CDR3 contains 13 residues. The CDR3 reads CATSDFEGVGYTF. CDR3 in DNA: TGTGCCACCAGTGATTTTGAGGGGGTTGGCTACACCTTC.

Written as DNA, the CDR3 is TGTGCCACATTTACGGGACAGGGCCATGGCTACACCTTC. It is translated as CATFTGQGHGYTF. V usage is TRBV25-1 and J usage is TRBJ1-2; TRBD1 matches at 9 bases. The CDR3 has 13 amino acids. V dropped 10 bases and J dropped 6; count of bases not matched to a gene: 9. CDR1 and CDR2 (germline): MGHDK, SYGVNS.

This chain uses TRBV28 with TRBJ1-4, with TRBD1 identical over 10 bases. Looked up from germline, CDR1 is MDHEN and CDR2 is SYDVKM. The CDR3 runs to 14 residues. J gave up 8 bases and V 8 bases, and 8 bases lay outside the gene matches. Written as DNA, the CDR3 is TGTGCCAGCCTCCCCGGGACAGGGGCAGAAAAACTGTTTTTT. It encodes CASLPGTGAEKLFF.

The chain recombines TRBV10-1 with TRBJ2-7, with 10 bases that match TRBD1. Per germline, CDR1 WNHNN and CDR2 SYGVQD (reference sequence). The J segment lost 7 bases and the V segment lost 4 bases, leaving 4 bases of the junction unmatched. The CDR3 is 13 amino acids. Here the CDR3 DNA reads TGCGCCAGCAGTGGGGACAGGGGTCTTGAGCAGTACTTC. This encodes CASSGDRGLEQYF.

This clone has a handful of counts. The V call is TRBV6-5, the J call TRBJ1-4, with D perhaps TRBD1 (5 bases). V dropped 0 bases and J dropped 5 bases, with 13 bases sitting between them. The CDR3 is 16 residues long. Germline V gene lookup returns CDR1 MNHEY and CDR2 SVGAGI. The CDR3 reads CASSYSTSRANEKLFF. Here the CDR3 DNA reads TGTGCCAGCAGTTACTCGACAAGCAGGGCCAATGAAAAACTGTTTTTT.

The gene calls are TRBV3-1 (or the pseudogene TRBV3-2) and TRBJ1-1; D is unclear. The V end was cut by 4 bases, the J end by 2 bases, with 11 bases between. CDR1 is LGHDT and CDR2 is YNNKEL in the germline V gene (reference sequence). The CDR3 has 14 amino acids. The CDR3 nucleotides read TGTGCCAGCAGCCGCCAGGCGGGAAACACTGAAGCTTTCTTT. This codes for CASSRQAGNTEAFF.